The rows below give T cell receptor beta chains drawn from one sample of a study of technical replicates of blood from four donors. Generated by immunoSEQ multiplex PCR, the TCRdb table keeps only in-frame clones and is missing some. The sample includes 65,000 to 90,000 clones, over 90% of them seen just once. The source material was T cells isolated from PBMCs. The receptor source for this set is a human donor in good health. The CDR3 runs from the conserved cysteine through the conserved F or W. A D gene is named only where the DNA matches it firmly. Clone sizes are given selectively: once, few, many, or a class where the clone is expanded.

NA,TRBD2,TRBJ2-3,TRBV15,TGTGCCACCAGCAGAGGATGGGTAAGCGGGAGTGGCACAGATACGCAGTATTTT,CATSRGWVSGSGTDTQYF
NA,TRBD1,TRBJ2-3,TRBV9,TGTGCCAGCAGCTCCCGGACAGGGCTGGCAGGAGATACGCAGTATTTT,CASSSRTGLAGDTQYF
NA,NA,TRBJ2-7,TRBV10-3,TGTGCCATCCACGGGGAGAGCTCCTACGAGCAGTACTTC,CAIHGESSYEQYF
NA,NA,TRBJ2-2,TRBV2,TGTGCCAGCAGGGTGAGCGCGAACACCGGGGAGCTGTTTTTT,CASRVSANTGELFF
NA,NA,TRBJ2-1,TRBV19,TGTGCCAGTAGTATCCCTAGATCCTACAATGAGCAGTTCTTC,CASSIPRSYNEQFF
once,TRBD1,TRBJ1-4,TRBV6-1,TGTGCCAGCAGTGAAGATGGGACAGGGGGTGAAAAACTGTTTTTT,CASSEDGTGGEKLFF
NA,TRBD2,TRBJ2-6,TRBV19,TGTGCCAGTACGAGGGACTACAACGTCCTGACTTTC,CASTRDYNVLTF
NA,TRBD2,TRBJ2-5,TRBV5-1,TGCGCCAGCAGCTTTAGTCTAGCGGGAGAAAAAGAGACCCAGTACTTC,CASSFSLAGEKETQYF
NA,TRBD2,TRBJ2-2,TRBV4-1,TGCGCCAGCAGCTCCTATAGACTAGCGGCGAACACCGGGGAGCTGTTTTTT,CASSSYRLAANTGELFF
NA,TRBD2,TRBJ2-7,TRBV2,TGTGCCAGCAGTGGGACTAGCGGTTCCTACGAGCAGTACTTC,CASSGTSGSYEQYF
NA,NA,TRBJ2-7,TRBV18,TGTGCCAGCTCATGGAGGGCAGGGTCTCTAGTCGAGCAGTACTTC,CASSWRAGSLVEQYF
once,TRBD1,TRBJ2-3,TRBV6-5,TGTGCCAGCAGTTCGACAGGGTTAGGTGATACGCAGTATTTT,CASSSTGLGDTQYF
NA,TRBD1,TRBJ1-1,TRBV7-9,TGTGCCAGCAGCGCACAAAATACAGGGGGCGGAGGTCTCTTT,CASSAQNTGGGGLF
NA,NA,TRBJ2-1,TRBV5-1,TGCGCCAGCAGCTTTGATATAGTCAACAATGAGCAGTTCTTC,CASSFDIVNNEQFF
NA,TRBD1,TRBJ2-7,TRBV6-5,TGTGCCAGCAGCCCGGACAGGGGCCCCTACGAGCAGTACTTC,CASSPDRGPYEQYF
NA,TRBD1,TRBJ1-5,TRBV29-1,TGCAGCGTCGGGACAGGGTGGAATCAGCCCCAGCATTTT,CSVGTGWNQPQHF
once,NA,TRBJ1-1,TRBV7-2,TGTGCCAGCAGCTTGACTGTGAACACTGAAGCTTTCTTT,CASSLTVNTEAFF
NA,TRBD2,TRBJ2-1,TRBV27,TGTGCCAGCAGTTGGGGGGAGGGCAATGAGCAGTTCTTC,CASSWGEGNEQFF
once,NA,TRBJ2-3,TRBV29-1,TGCAGCGTTGAAAAGGATAGCGGCACAGATACGCAGTATTTT,CSVEKDSGTDTQYF
NA,TRBD1,TRBJ2-7,TRBV19,TGTGCCAGTAGTACCACAGGGGGTATCGAGCAGTACTTC,CASSTTGGIEQYF
NA,NA,TRBJ2-7,TRBV5-1,TGCGCCAGCAGCTTGGGAGGGTCCTTCTCCTACGAGCAGTACTTC,CASSLGGSFSYEQYF
NA,TRBD1,TRBJ2-3,TRBV6-6,TGTGCCACTAGACAGGGGAGTGCAGATACGCAGTATTTT,CATRQGSADTQYF
NA,NA,TRBJ2-7,TRBV11-1,TGTGCCAGCAGCTTAGAGGTAGCGGCCGAGCAGTACTTC,CASSLEVAAEQYF
NA,TRBD1,TRBJ1-5,TRBV19,TGTGCCAGCCTAGGACAGGGGTATCAGCCCCAGCATTTT,CASLGQGYQPQHF
NA,NA,TRBJ2-3,TRBV7-3,TGTGCCAGCAGCTGGAGGGACCTCACAGATACGCAGTATTTT,CASSWRDLTDTQYF
NA,NA,TRBJ2-7,TRBV4-1,TGCGCCAGCAGCCTGGGCAGGTTCCACGAGCAGTACTTC,CASSLGRFHEQYF
NA,TRBD2,TRBJ2-3,TRBV7-3,TGTGCCAGCAGCTTATGGGGGGGGGATACGCAGTATTTT,CASSLWGGDTQYF
NA,NA,TRBJ2-7,TRBV30,TGTGCCTGGAGTAAGGGGCCCGAGCAGTACTTC,CAWSKGPEQYF
NA,NA,TRBJ2-1,TRBV9,TGTGCCAGCTTTAGAGGTAGCGTTAGCTCCTACAATGAGCAGTTCTTC,CASFRGSVSSYNEQFF
few,NA,TRBJ1-1,TRBV5-4,TGTGCCAGCAGCTTGGCCAGGAAGAACACTGAAGCTTTCTTT,CASSLARKNTEAFF
NA,TRBD1,TRBJ2-7,TRBV18,TGTGCCAGCTCGCCACCGGGACAGGGGAACTACGAGCAGTACTTC,CASSPPGQGNYEQYF
NA,TRBD1,TRBJ1-1,TRBV27,TGTGCCAGCAGACCCACAGGGGGCAACACTGAAGCTTTCTTT,CASRPTGGNTEAFF
NA,TRBD2,TRBJ2-3,TRBV9,TGTGCCAGCAGCGTAGCTTTCGTGACTAGCGGGAGCGAAGGAGATACGCAGTATTTT,CASSVAFVTSGSEGDTQYF
NA,TRBD2,TRBJ2-7,TRBV5-4,TGTGCCAGCAGCTTGGAGCGGGAGATATACGAGCAGTACTTC,CASSLEREIYEQYF
once,NA,TRBJ1-1,TRBV5-6,TGTGCCAGCAGCGCAGGGTACACTGAAGCTTTCTTT,CASSAGYTEAFF
once,NA,TRBJ2-1,TRBV6-5,TGTGCCAGCAGCGCCGGGACACCCTACTACAATGAGCAGTTCTTC,CASSAGTPYYNEQFF
NA,TRBD1,TRBJ2-7,TRBV5-6,TGTGCCAGCAGCTTTGATACAGGGGCCTACGAGCAGTACTTC,CASSFDTGAYEQYF